The 6 T cell receptor beta chains below all came from one sample that was sequenced in a study of T cells after posttransplantation cyclophosphamide. Clones were read by immunoSEQ multiplex PCR, and TCRdb kept only the in-frame ones, dropping some. The sample shows about 7,800 clones, roughly 88% of them seen only once. Treatment was busulfan-fludarabine conditioning, a marrow graft, and cyclophosphamide on days +3 and +4. Sequencing was performed on CD4+ T cells sorted from blood, taken 1404 days after allogeneic stem cell transplant with posttransplant cyclophosphamide. The receptors derive from a female patient aged 50-59 years who received an allogeneic stem cell transplant from a related donor, was CMV-positive, and had no GVHD. A share of the T cells may be of graft donor origin.

The chain joins TRBV19 to TRBJ2-3; TRBD2 might be the D (6 bases). V lost 7 bases to trimming and J lost 0 bases, with 26 bases between them. This CDR3 has 19 residues. Germline CDR1 and CDR2: LNHDA and SQIVND (reference sequence). As DNA, the CDR3 is TGTGCCAGTAAACCCCGAGCTCGAATAGCGGAAGCTAGCACAGATACGCAGTATTTT. This sequence encodes CASKPRARIAEASTDTQYF.

Details on this clone: The same CDR3 can be traced to other DNA sequences in this sample. The V and J genes are TRBV5-1 and TRBJ1-6, with TRBD1 matching 7 bases. Germline loops: CDR1 SGHRS, CDR2 YFSETQ. J lost 13 bases, V lost 4 bases, and 11 bases had no gene match. This CDR3 has 14 residues. The DNA for the CDR3 is TGCGCCAGCAGCCCAGGGACAGAAGGATCCCCCCTCCACTTT. Residues: CASSPGTEGSPLHF.

In this sample, this clone turned up a few times. This chain connects TRBV27 to TRBJ2-3, with 10 bases identical to TRBD2. After removal of 5 bases from V and 2 bases from J, the junction contained 16 bases not matched to a gene. In germline, CDR1 is MNHEY, CDR2 SMNVEV (reference sequence). This CDR3 has 19 amino acids. The CDR3 protein is CASSPRPGTSVRSTDTQYF. CDR3 in DNA: TGTGCCAGCAGTCCCCGCCCCGGGACTAGCGTTCGATCCACAGATACGCAGTATTTT.

The chain recombines TRBV29-1 with TRBJ2-5; 12 positions agree with TRBD2. Trimming cost V 4 bases and J 5 bases; bases outside gene matches: 2. The CDR3 spans 13 residues. The germline V gene has CDR1 SQVTM and CDR2 ANQGSEA. CDR3 sequence: CSVATSGSETQYF. In nucleotides, the CDR3 is TGCAGCGTTGCGACTAGCGGGAGTGAGACCCAGTACTTC.

The V and J genes are TRBV29-1 and TRBJ1-3; D remains unclear. V lost 2 bases, J lost 0 bases, and 8 bases lay in between. CDR3 size: 14 residues. Germline loops: CDR1 SQVTM, CDR2 ANQGSEA. This chain's CDR3 is CSVETGFSGNTIYF. The CDR3, as DNA: TGCAGCGTTGAAACGGGGTTCTCTGGAAACACCATATATTTT.

This clone was recorded only once. J is TRBJ2-1 and V is TRBV5-1; D gene ambiguous. The germline CDR1 and CDR2 sequences are SGHRS and YFSETQ. V was trimmed by 1 base and J by 7 bases, leaving 12 bases between them. The CDR3 extends over 14 amino acids. The CDR3: CASSLRLVANEQFF. DNA for the CDR3: TGCGCCAGCAGCTTGAGATTAGTAGCAAATGAGCAGTTCTTC.